The rows below give T cell receptor beta chains drawn from one sample of a study of blood T cells in healthy people across ages. TCRdb ran MiXCR on the 5' RACE reads and lists one entry per CDR3 protein. The profile covers fewer than 1.5 million distinct CDR3 sequences, with roughly 40% appearing a single time and less than 8% taken by the ten largest. Sequencing used blood. The origin of the receptors is a woman aged 18-30 years in good health. Each CDR3 is given with its conserved first and last residue. The D gene is left open where the match is weak. Part of the rows lack a size; the others show once, few, many or a class for expanded clones.

v_gene	j_gene	d_gene	abundance	CDR3nt	CDR3aa
TRBV11-2	TRBJ2-3	.	few	TGTGCCAGCAGCGCACAAGATACGCAGTATTTT	CASSAQDTQYF
TRBV9	TRBJ2-3	TRBD1	.	TGTGCCAGCAGCGTAGAGGCTTTTCGGGACAGGGGTCGCACAGATACGCAGTATTTT	CASSVEAFRDRGRTDTQYF
TRBV7-2	TRBJ1-1	.	few	TGTGCCAGCAGCTTAGCGAGGAGCGGAGGCACTGAAGCTTTCTTT	CASSLARSGGTEAFF
TRBV2	TRBJ2-7	TRBD2	.	TGTGCCAGCAGGCCGGGAGGCGGCTACAATGAGCAGTACTTC	CASRPGGGYNEQYF
TRBV24-1	TRBJ2-1	TRBD2	.	TGTGCCACCAGCCCTAGCGGGGGGGCTAATGAGCAGTTCTTC	CATSPSGGANEQFF
TRBV20-1	TRBJ2-3	.	once	TGCAGTGCAATCCGAACCCCAGATACGCAGTATTTT	CSAIRTPDTQYF
TRBV12-5	TRBJ2-3	.	.	TGTGCTAGTGGTTTGGCATTGACAGATACGCAGTATTTT	CASGLALTDTQYF
TRBV4-1	TRBJ2-3	TRBD2	.	TGCGCCAGCAGTCGTTTGGCGGGAGGGAGGGTAAGCACAGATACGCAGTATTTT	CASSRLAGGRVSTDTQYF
TRBV20-1	TRBJ1-5	TRBD1	.	TGCAGTGCTAGAGATCGGGGACAGCTCTACCAGCCCCAGCATTTT	CSARDRGQLYQPQHF
TRBV6-5	TRBJ2-7	TRBD1	many	TGTGCCAGCAGATTATATGCCGGGACAGGGGATAGGGAGCAGTACTTC	CASRLYAGTGDREQYF
TRBV20-1	TRBJ1-5	TRBD1	few	TGCAGTGCTAGAGCAGTCGTAGGACAGGGCTTCAATCAGCCCCAGCATTTT	CSARAVVGQGFNQPQHF
TRBV12-3/TRBV12-4	TRBJ2-1	TRBD2	.	TGTGCCAGCAGTTTATTGGGACTAGGCACGGGTGAGCAGTTCTTC	CASSLLGLGTGEQFF
TRBV27	TRBJ2-3	TRBD2	.	TGTGCCAGCAGTTTATCCGGGACTAGCGAAAGCACAGATACGCAGTATTTT	CASSLSGTSESTDTQYF
TRBV12-5	TRBJ2-7	TRBD2	.	TGTGCTAGTGGTTTGGTACTTTCGCGGGAGGCGTACGAGCAGTACTTC	CASGLVLSREAYEQYF
TRBV6-1	TRBJ2-1	TRBD1	.	TGTGCCAGCAGCATAGGACAGGGTAGCGCCTACGAGCAGTGCTTC	CASSIGQGSAYEQCF
TRBV7-9	TRBJ2-5	TRBD2	.	TGTGCCAGCAGCCTTAGCGGGAGGATGGGGACCCAGTACTTC	CASSLSGRMGTQYF
TRBV6-1	TRBJ2-4	.	.	TGTGCCAGCAGTGAAGCAGAGGGGGGCAAAAACATTCAGTACTTC	CASSEAEGGKNIQYF
TRBV5-1	TRBJ2-7	TRBD1	.	TGCGCCAGCAGCTTACCCGGGACAGAAGGGTACGAGCAGTACTTC	CASSLPGTEGYEQYF
TRBV15	TRBJ2-3	TRBD1	.	TGTGCCACAGCAGAGATCTATTCAGAAAGGGACAGCCACACAGATACGCAGTATTTT	CATAEIYSERDSHTDTQYF
TRBV18	TRBJ2-3	.	.	TGTGCCAGCTCACCTTCCCTTGAGGAGGCGCAGTATTTT	CASSPSLEEAQYF